The present entry profiles one T cell receptor beta chain with its context. The antigen is undetermined. The data belong to a study of OX40 agonist ivuxolimab in advanced cancers. Study-wide findings and caveats: There was clonal expansion of CD4+ and CD8+ blood T cells by week 6 at 0.1 to 3.0 mg/kg. Relatively little clonal expansion, among the lowest observed, appeared in partial responders at 0.1-3.0 mg/kg. Undetermined was the antigen specificity of the expanded peripheral T cells.

Sequencing used immunoSEQ multiplex PCR; TCRdb keeps in-frame clones, though not all of them. The sample includes around 66,000 clones, roughly 85% of them seen just once. Germline CDR1 and CDR2: SGHDT and YYEEEE. V dropped 4 bases and J dropped 2; count of bases not matched to a gene: 8. This CDR3 region has 15 residues. The TCR originated in an adult with an advanced solid tumor such as melanoma, head and neck, liver or kidney cancer. The material was CD4+ or CD8+ T cells sorted from blood, obtained in a trial of the OX40 agonist ivuxolimab. The chain is built from TRBV5-6 and TRBJ1-1; TRBD1 matches at 7 bases. The CDR3 region has the DNA TGTGCCAGCAGCCACATACAGGGGCGCAACACTGAAGCTTTCTTT. Protein: CASSHIQGRNTEAFF. The entire variable domain, with the rest obtained from reference TRBV5-6 and TRBJ1-1, is as follows: DAGVTQSPTHLIKTRGQQVTLRCSPKSGHDTVSWYQQALGQGPQFIFQYYEEEERQRGNFPDRFSGHQFPNYSSELNVNALLLGDSALYLCASSHIQGRNTEAFFGQGTRLTVV.